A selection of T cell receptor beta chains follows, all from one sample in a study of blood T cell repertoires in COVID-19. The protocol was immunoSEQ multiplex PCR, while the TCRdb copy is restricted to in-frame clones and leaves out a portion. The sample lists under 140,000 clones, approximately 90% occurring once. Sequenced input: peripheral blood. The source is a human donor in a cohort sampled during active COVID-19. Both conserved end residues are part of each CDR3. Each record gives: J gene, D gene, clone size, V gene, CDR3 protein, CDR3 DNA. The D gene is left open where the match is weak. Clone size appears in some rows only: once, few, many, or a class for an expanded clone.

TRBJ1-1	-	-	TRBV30	CAWSVLRNTEAFF	TGTGCCTGGAGTGTACTTAGGAACACTGAAGCTTTCTTT
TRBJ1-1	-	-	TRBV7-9	CASSFSGRARVTEAFF	TGTGCCAGCAGCTTTTCTGGCAGGGCTCGGGTCACTGAAGCTTTCTTT
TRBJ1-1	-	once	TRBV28	CASSYPLYPMGGRSTEAFF	TGTGCCAGCAGCTACCCCCTCTACCCCATGGGGGGGAGGAGCACTGAAGCTTTCTTT
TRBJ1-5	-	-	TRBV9	CASSVEGLQPQHF	TGTGCCAGCAGCGTAGAGGGGCTTCAGCCCCAGCATTTT
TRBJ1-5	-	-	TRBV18	CASSPSSNQPQHF	TGTGCCAGCTCACCATCGAGCAATCAGCCCCAGCATTTT
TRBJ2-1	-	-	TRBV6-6	CASSPGGWGEGRSEQFF	TGTGCCAGCAGTCCAGGGGGCTGGGGGGAGGGGCGGAGTGAGCAGTTCTTC
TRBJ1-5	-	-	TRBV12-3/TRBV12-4	CASSVQTYQPQHF	TGTGCCAGCAGTGTCCAGACTTATCAGCCCCAGCATTTT
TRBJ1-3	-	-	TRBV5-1	CASSLGSGAGNTIYF	TGCGCCAGCAGCTTGGGTTCAGGGGCTGGAAACACCATATATTTT
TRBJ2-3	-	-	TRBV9	CASSDIPKMAGSTDTQYF	TGTGCCAGCAGCGACATCCCCAAGATGGCGGGTAGCACAGATACGCAGTATTTT
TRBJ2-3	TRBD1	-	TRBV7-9	CASSSTRQGADTQYF	TGTGCCAGCAGCTCAACTCGACAGGGCGCAGATACGCAGTATTTT
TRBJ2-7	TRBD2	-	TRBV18	CASSPDVGELATSYEQYF	TGTGCCAGCTCACCAGACGTTGGGGAACTAGCGACATCCTACGAGCAGTACTTC
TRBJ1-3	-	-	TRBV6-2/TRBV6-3	CASRPTGLGGNTIYF	TGTGCCAGCAGACCTACAGGTCTTGGAGGAAACACCATATATTTT
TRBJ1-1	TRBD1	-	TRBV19	CASSGQGSEAFF	TGTGCCAGTAGTGGACAGGGCTCTGAAGCTTTCTTT
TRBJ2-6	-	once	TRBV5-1	CASRQGGAGANVLTF	TGCGCCAGCCGACAAGGGGGTGCTGGGGCCAACGTCCTGACTTTC
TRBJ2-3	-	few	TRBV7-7	CASLTRGHQIDTQYF	TGTGCTAGCCTGACTAGGGGCCACCAAATAGATACGCAGTATTTT
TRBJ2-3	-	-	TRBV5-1	CASSFSGGSDTQYF	TGCGCCAGCAGCTTTTCTGGAGGGTCCGATACGCAGTATTTT
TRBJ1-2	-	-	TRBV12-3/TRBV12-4	CASSQTNYGYTF	TGTGCCAGCAGCCAGACTAACTATGGCTACACCTTC
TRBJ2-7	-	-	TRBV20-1	CSASSGPSYEQYF	TGCAGTGCTAGTAGCGGACCCTCCTACGAGCAGTACTTC
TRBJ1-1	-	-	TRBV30	CAWSVSYTEAFF	TGTGCCTGGAGTGTCTCGTACACTGAAGCTTTCTTT
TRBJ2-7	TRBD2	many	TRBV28	CASRGGRAGGFMQYF	TGTGCCAGCAGGGGCGGGAGGGCCGGCGGCTTCATGCAGTACTTC
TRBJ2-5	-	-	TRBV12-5	CASGPVSGRETQYF	TGTGCTAGTGGTCCGGTGAGCGGAAGGGAGACCCAGTACTTC
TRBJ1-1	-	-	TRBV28	CASSLYGGMNTEAFF	TGTGCCAGCAGTTTATACGGGGGGATGAACACTGAAGCTTTCTTT
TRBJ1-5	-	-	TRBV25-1	CASSGGPGATLHQPQHF	TGTGCCAGCAGTGGGGGCCCCGGAGCAACCTTACATCAGCCCCAGCATTTT
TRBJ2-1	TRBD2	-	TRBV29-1	CSYRQAGAYNEQFF	TGCAGTTACCGCCAAGCGGGAGCCTACAATGAGCAGTTCTTC
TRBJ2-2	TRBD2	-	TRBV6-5	CASTTGLAAGELFF	TGTGCCAGCACCACAGGACTAGCGGCCGGGGAGCTGTTTTTT
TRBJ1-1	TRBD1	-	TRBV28	CASSRQGADTEAFF	TGTGCCAGCAGCCGACAGGGGGCGGACACTGAAGCTTTCTTT
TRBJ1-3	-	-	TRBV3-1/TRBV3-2	CASSQGGLANTIYF	TGTGCCAGCAGCCAAGGTGGACTGGCCAACACCATATATTTT
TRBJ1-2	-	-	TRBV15	CATSRRTTYGYTF	TGTGCCACCAGCAGACGCACCACTTATGGCTACACCTTC
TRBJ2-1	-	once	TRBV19	CASSIDRGRRGWKFF	TGTGCCAGTAGTATAGATCGCGGCCGGCGTGGATGGAAGTTCTTC
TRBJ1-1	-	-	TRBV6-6	CASSYIQAGNTEAFF	TGTGCCAGCAGTTACATACAGGCCGGGAACACTGAAGCTTTCTTT
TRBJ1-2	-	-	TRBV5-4	CASSLGGGQGYGYTF	TGTGCCAGCAGCCTGGGTGGGGGCCAAGGATATGGCTACACCTTC
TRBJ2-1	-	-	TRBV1	CTSSQDSTSGRANAYNEQFF	TGCACCAGCAGCCAAGATAGTACTAGCGGGAGGGCCAACGCCTACAATGAGCAGTTCTTC
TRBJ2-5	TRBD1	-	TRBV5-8	CASSGYRGPETQYF	TGTGCCAGCAGCGGATACAGGGGGCCCGAGACCCAGTACTTC
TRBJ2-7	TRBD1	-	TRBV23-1	CASRHGTGDSYEQYF	TGCGCCAGCAGGCACGGGACAGGGGATTCCTACGAGCAGTACTTC
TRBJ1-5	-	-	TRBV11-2	CASSAGVEGPQHF	TGTGCCAGCAGCGCGGGGGTAGAGGGGCCCCAGCATTTT
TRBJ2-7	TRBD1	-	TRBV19	CASTRTGINEQYF	TGTGCCAGTACCAGGACAGGGATCAACGAGCAGTACTTC
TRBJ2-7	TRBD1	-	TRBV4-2	CASSQGQGAYEQYF	TGTGCCAGCAGCCAAGGACAGGGGGCTTACGAGCAGTACTTC
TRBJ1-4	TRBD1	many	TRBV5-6	CASSYRGRYNEKLFF	TGTGCCAGCAGCTACAGGGGGCGTTATAATGAAAAACTGTTTTTT
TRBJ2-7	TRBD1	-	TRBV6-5	CASSYDRGNYEQYF	TGTGCCAGCAGTTACGACAGGGGGAACTACGAGCAGTACTTC
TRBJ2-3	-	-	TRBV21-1	CASSKSRRRTSTDTQYF	TGTGCCAGCAGCAAATCAAGGCGCAGGACTAGCACAGATACGCAGTATTTT
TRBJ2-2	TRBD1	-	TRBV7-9	CASSARQGEIDTGELFF	TGTGCCAGCAGCGCCCGACAGGGGGAGATCGACACCGGGGAGCTGTTTTTT
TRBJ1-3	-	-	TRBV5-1	CASSLLAGSRNTIYF	TGCGCCAGCAGCTTGTTGGCAGGTTCCCGAAACACCATATATTTT
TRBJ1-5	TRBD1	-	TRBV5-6	CASSFGTGNNQPQHF	TGTGCCAGCAGCTTCGGGACAGGGAATAATCAGCCCCAGCATTTT
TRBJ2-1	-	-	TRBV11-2	CASSPFGLATDEQFF	TGTGCCAGCAGCCCATTCGGGCTAGCGACGGATGAGCAGTTCTTC
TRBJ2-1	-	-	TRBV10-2	CASSSDLYNEQFF	TGCGCCAGCAGTTCGGACTTATACAATGAGCAGTTCTTC
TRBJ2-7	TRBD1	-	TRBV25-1	CASSFYRGDYEQYF	TGTGCCAGCAGTTTTTACAGGGGGGACTACGAGCAGTACTTC
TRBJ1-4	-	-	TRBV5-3	CASPAGPGREKLFF	TGTGCCAGCCCAGCTGGGCCTGGGAGGGAAAAACTGTTTTTT
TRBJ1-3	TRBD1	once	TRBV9	CASSISGQATSGNTIYF	TGTGCCAGCAGCATCAGCGGACAGGCCACCTCTGGAAACACCATATATTTT
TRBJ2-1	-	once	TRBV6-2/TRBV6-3	CASSYPGVEQFF	TGTGCCAGCAGTTATCCGGGGGTTGAGCAGTTCTTC
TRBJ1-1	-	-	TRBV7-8	CASSPRHGNTEAFF	TGTGCCAGCAGCCCACGACATGGGAACACTGAAGCTTTCTTT
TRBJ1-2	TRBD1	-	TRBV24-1	CATSDLLGGRGQGALGYTF	TGTGCCACCAGTGATTTATTGGGGGGGCGTGGACAGGGGGCGCTTGGCTACACCTTC